The 27 T cell receptor beta chains listed next were all sequenced from one sample in a study of vaccination and CD4 T cells after COVID-19 (dated by TCRdb to between 2021 and 2024). Per the publication, the treatment or condition label means: approximately nine-day PBMC culture with coronavirus spike peptide pools or control peptides (ViraFEST assay). These receptors have no identified antigens. The library was produced with PCR. The sequencer listed for this sample is Illumina iSeq 100. TCR sequencing of DNA from cultured CD4+ T cells used the Oncomine TCR Beta short-read assay at the Johns Hopkins FTIC core. In-frame beta chains were kept once TCRdb had trimmed the public reads at Q25 with fastp and called clones with MiXCR. When rows share a CDR3 protein, they turn into one entry using the most common DNA and genes. This sample gives approximately 15,000 distinct CDR3 sequences in total; 36% of them show up just once. The top ten clones comprise around 23% of the sample.

Material: CD4+ T cells from blood, cultured in vitro, obtained before SARS-CoV-2 vaccination. Receptors originate from a human donor who received a COVID-19 vaccine.

The chain uses TRBV25-1 and TRBJ2-5, with 15 bases that match TRBD2. Germline V gene data show CDR1 as MGHDK and CDR2 as SYGVNS. The CDR3 length is 17 residues. Trimming at V came to 5 bases and at J to 7 bases, leaving 11 bases not matched to a gene. CDR3 nucleotides: TGTGCCAGCAGTCCTCACTCGGGACTAGCGGGAGGAGGGACCCAGTACTTC. It is translated as CASSPHSGLAGGGTQYF.

V is TRBV25-1 and J is TRBJ2-7; 8 bases map to TRBD2. J lost 0 bases, V lost 5 bases, and 9 bases had no gene match. CDR1 MGHDK and CDR2 SYGVNS come from the germline V gene. This CDR3 contains 16 residues. The CDR3 reads CASSPSSGGNSYEQYF. The CDR3 DNA is TGTGCCAGCAGTCCGTCAAGCGGGGGAAACTCCTACGAGCAGTACTTC.

This clonotype was found a few times. The J gene is TRBJ1-2, the V gene TRBV29-1, with D possibly TRBD1 on 5 matching bases. The CDR3 has 13 amino acids. Germline-derived CDR1 and CDR2 are SQVTM and ANQGSEA. V dropped 4 bases and J dropped 1 base, with 10 bases sitting between them. The CDR3 nucleotides are TGCAGCGTTGTGCAGGGTATTAACTATGGCTACACCTTC. Protein: CSVVQGINYGYTF.

This chain connects TRBV19 to TRBJ1-5; 8 bases match TRBD1. The junction had 7 bases not matched to a gene; V was cut back by 7 bases and J by 2 bases. This CDR3 has 15 residues. Germline values: CDR1 LNHDA, CDR2 SQIVND (reference sequence). CDR3 sequence: CASNGDRLGNQPQHF. CDR3 nucleotides: TGTGCCAGTAACGGGGACAGGCTCGGCAATCAGCCCCAGCATTTT. The whole variable domain, remainder taken from reference TRBV19 and TRBJ1-5, is DGGITQSPKYLFRKEGQNVTLSCEQNLNHDAMYWYRQDPGQGLRLIYYSQIVNDFQKGDIAEGYSVSREKKESFPLTVTSAQKNPTAFYLCASNGDRLGNQPQHFGDGTRLSIL.

The sample holds a few counts of this clonotype. The chain combines TRBV19 with TRBJ1-2; D is possibly TRBD1 (5 bases). Trimming shortened V by 3 bases and J by 6 bases, and 11 bases separated the two germline ends. CDR1 and CDR2 from the germline V gene are LNHDA and SQIVND (reference sequence). The CDR3 spans 13 residues. In DNA form, the CDR3 reads TGTGCCAGTAGTATCAGGAGGGGAGATGGCTACACCTTC. Its protein product is CASSIRRGDGYTF. The full variable domain, in which reference TRBV19 and TRBJ1-2 provide the parts outside the CDR3, is DGGITQSPKYLFRKEGQNVTLSCEQNLNHDAMYWYRQDPGQGLRLIYYSQIVNDFQKGDIAEGYSVSREKKESFPLTVTSAQKNPTAFYLCASSIRRGDGYTFGSGTRLTVV.

The J gene is TRBJ1-4, the V gene TRBV2; D not certain. With 6 bases removed from V and 7 bases from J, the gap between germline ends came to 15 bases. Germline loops: CDR1 SNHLY, CDR2 FYNNEI. CDR3 length: 14 amino acids. The CDR3 DNA sequence: TGTGCCAGCAGCGACGCATACAGAGGTGAAAAACTGTTTTTT. Translated: CASSDAYRGEKLFF.

The gene calls are TRBV7-2 and TRBJ2-3, with D unclear. CDR3 length equals 13 residues. Trimming shortened V by 6 bases and J by 2 bases, and 9 bases separated the two germline ends. The germline CDR1 and CDR2 sequences are SGHTA and FQGNSA. CDR3 coding DNA: TGTGCCAGCAGTGCGGCCCACACAGATACGCAGTATTTT. Translating it yields CASSAAHTDTQYF.

The chain uses TRBV5-1 and TRBJ2-5; 7 bases fit TRBD2. The CDR3 contains 17 residues. From germline, CDR1 is SGHRS and CDR2 YFSETQ. The trim removed 0 bases at V and 1 base at J, leaving 9 bases unmatched. The CDR3 region has the DNA TGCGCCAGCAGCTTGGCCCTCACTAGCGCGATCCAAGAGACCCAGTACTTC. Amino acids: CASSLALTSAIQETQYF.

This chain joins TRBV30 and TRBJ2-3; D is perhaps TRBD1 or TRBD2 (6 bases each). Trimming left V 5 bases short and J 2 bases short, with 8 bases between. The CDR3 runs 12 residues. The germline V gene has CDR1 GTSNPN and CDR2 SVGIG (reference sequence). DNA for the CDR3: TGTGCCTGGGGGGGGCCCACAGATACGCAGTATTTT. Protein: CAWGGPTDTQYF.

The chain uses TRBV2 and TRBJ1-5; the D is unclear. Germline V gives CDR1 SNHLY, CDR2 FYNNEI. V dropped 3 bases and J dropped 7 bases, with 13 bases sitting between them. The CDR3 sequence is 14 residues long. As DNA, the CDR3 is TGTGCCAGCAGTGAGGAATCTACACAACAGCCCCAGCATTTT. As protein: CASSEESTQQPQHF.

The rearrangement uses TRBV19 and TRBJ1-1; TRBD1 matches 11 bases. This CDR3 is built from 15 residues. From germline, CDR1 is LNHDA and CDR2 SQIVND (reference sequence). Losses at the gene ends were 8 bases for V and 1 base for J; bases not matched to a gene: 6. The CDR3 reads CASGWTGGANTEAFF. DNA for the CDR3: TGTGCCAGTGGTTGGACAGGGGGCGCGAACACTGAAGCTTTCTTT.

The V and J genes are TRBV20-1 and TRBJ2-3, with 8 nucleotides matching TRBD2. This CDR3 comprises 14 residues. The ends lost 0 bases at V and 1 base at J; junction bases unmatched: 0. Germline V gives CDR1 DFQATT, CDR2 SNEGSKA (reference sequence). CDR3 bases: TGCAGTGCTAGAGAAGCGGGGGGCACAGATACGCAGTATTTT. The encoded protein is CSAREAGGTDTQYF.

The rearrangement uses TRBV20-1 and TRBJ1-2; the D is unclear. Germline V gene data show CDR1 as DFQATT and CDR2 as SNEGSKA (reference sequence). The germline V and J ends were trimmed by 0 bases and 1 base, with 15 bases remaining between them. CDR3 size: 16 residues. DNA for the CDR3: TGCAGTGCTAGAGATAGGCCTACCGGGAGTAACTATGGCTACACCTTC. As protein: CSARDRPTGSNYGYTF.

The rearrangement joins TRBV7-9 to TRBJ1-2, with D hard to call. CDR1 SEHNR and CDR2 FQNEAQ come from the germline V gene (reference sequence). The CDR3 sequence is 12 residues long. Trimming cost V 1 base and J 6 bases, with 6 bases left between them. The CDR3 spells CASSLEDNGYTF. The CDR3 DNA sequence: TGTGCCAGCAGCTTAGAGGATAATGGCTACACCTTC.

This sequence joins TRBV28 and TRBJ2-2; 7 bases agree with TRBD2. The V gene end was trimmed by 7 bases and the J gene end by 6 bases; junction bases not matched to a gene: 11. Germline lookup yields CDR1 MDHEN and CDR2 SYDVKM. CDR3 length equals 15 residues. The CDR3 sequence: CASTHGGSGAGELFF. CDR3 bases: TGTGCCAGCACCCACGGGGGGTCCGGGGCCGGGGAGCTGTTTTTT. Based on the CDR3 plus reference TRBV28 and TRBJ2-2, the full variable domain is DVKVTQSSRYLVKRTGEKVFLECVQDMDHENMFWYRQDPGLGLRLIYFSYDVKMKEKGDIPEGYSVSREKKERFSLILESASTNQTSMYLCASTHGGSGAGELFFGEGSRLTVL.

This sequence joins TRBV2 and TRBJ1-5; TRBD1 is a possible D gene (5 bases). The V end was cut by 4 bases, the J end by 9 bases, with 16 bases between. Looked up from germline, CDR1 is SNHLY and CDR2 is FYNNEI. The CDR3 spans 14 residues. The CDR3 DNA sequence: TGTGCCAGCAGTGTAAGGCAGGGAAATTCGCCCCAGCATTTT. Residues: CASSVRQGNSPQHF.

The V gene is TRBV5-1, the J gene TRBJ1-6, with 8 bases fitting TRBD1. CDR1 SGHRS and CDR2 YFSETQ come from the germline V gene. Losses at the gene ends were 2 bases for V and 2 bases for J; bases not matched to a gene: 3. This CDR3 has 16 amino acids. This CDR3 is CASSLQGDPYNSPLHF. The CDR3 nucleotides are TGCGCCAGCAGCTTACAGGGGGACCCCTATAATTCACCCCTCCACTTT.

Only a few counts were recorded for this clonotype. This chain links TRBV6-5 with TRBJ1-1, with 7 bases identical to TRBD1. The length of the CDR3 is 14 residues. The germline gives CDR1 MNHEY, CDR2 SVGAGI. The junction had 8 bases not matched to a gene; V was cut back by 0 bases and J by 10 bases. The CDR3 nucleotides read TGTGCCAGCAGTTACTCGGGAGGGGGCGCAGGAGCTTTCTTT. Its translation is CASSYSGGGAGAFF.

This clonotype was seen a few times. The chain couples TRBV19 to TRBJ2-3, with a tentative D call TRBD1 (6 bases). There are 15 residues in the CDR3. Per germline, CDR1 LNHDA and CDR2 SQIVND (reference sequence). Trimming stripped 3 bases from V and 4 bases from J, with 14 bases between. CDR3 nucleotide sequence: TGTGCCAGTAGTATGTGGACAGCGGAATCAGATACGCAGTATTTT. This encodes CASSMWTAESDTQYF.

This chain uses TRBV6-5 with TRBJ2-7; D is uncertain. This CDR3 contains 12 residues. The germline gives CDR1 MNHEY, CDR2 SVGAGI. V was trimmed by 2 bases and J by 2 bases, leaving 4 bases between them. The CDR3 is CASSYGPYEQYF. The DNA for the CDR3 is TGTGCCAGCAGTTACGGACCCTACGAGCAGTACTTC.

This chain links TRBV11-2 with TRBJ1-2; D may be TRBD1 (5 bases). The CDR3 extends over 15 amino acids. The ends were cut back, 2 bases at V and 4 bases at J, with 14 bases in the middle. CDR1 SGHAT and CDR2 FQNNGV come from the germline V gene. The CDR3 loop reads CASSLNIGDVYGYTF. Written as DNA, the CDR3 is TGTGCCAGCAGCTTAAATATAGGGGACGTCTATGGCTACACCTTC.

Here the CDR3 reads CASSLARDDTQYF. CDR3 nucleotide sequence: TGCGCCAGCAGCTTGGCCAGGGATGATACGCAGTATTTT. This sequence joins TRBV5-1 and TRBJ2-3, with D tentatively TRBD1 (5 bases). CDR3 size: 13 residues. CDR1 is SGHRS, CDR2 YFSETQ, per germline. Deletions cut 0 bases from V and 6 bases from J, with 8 bases between. Variable domain in full (rest from reference TRBV5-1 and TRBJ2-3): KAGVTQTPRYLIKTRGQQVTLSCSPISGHRSVSWYQQTPGQGLQFLFEYFSETQRNKGNFPGRFSGRQFSNSRSEMNVSTLELGDSALYLCASSLARDDTQYFGPGTRLTVL.

The chain has TRBV19 and TRBJ1-5; tentative D call: TRBD1 (5 bases). CDR1 and CDR2 (germline): LNHDA, SQIVND (reference sequence). The CDR3 runs to 16 residues. Trimming pared 0 bases from V and 5 bases from J, leaving 14 bases between. Written as DNA, the CDR3 is TGTGCCAGTAGTATAGAAAGGGGAGGCATTGATCAGCCCCAGCATTTT. Protein: CASSIERGGIDQPQHF.

The chain recombines TRBV7-4 with TRBJ2-5; 10 positions match TRBD2. Per germline, CDR1 SGHVT and CDR2 SQSDAQ. The length of the CDR3 is 15 residues. Trimming at V came to 5 bases and at J to 7 bases, leaving 10 bases not matched to a gene. This chain's CDR3 is CASSVGLAELGTQYF. CDR3 nucleotides: TGTGCCAGCAGCGTAGGACTAGCGGAACTTGGGACCCAGTACTTC.

This rearrangement joins TRBV7-2 to TRBJ1-2; D ambiguous. The CDR3 totals 14 residues. CDR1 SGHTA and CDR2 FQGNSA come from the germline V gene. Trimming shortened V by 1 base and J by 4 bases, and 10 bases separated the two germline ends. CDR3 sequence: CASSLDTSFYGYTF. The CDR3 DNA reads TGTGCCAGCAGCTTAGATACCTCGTTCTATGGCTACACCTTC.

The chain couples TRBV18 to TRBJ1-6, with D unresolved. The CDR3 length is 16 residues. Germline-derived CDR1 and CDR2 are KGHSH and LQKENI. Trimming cost V 1 base and J 1 base, with 8 bases left between them. The chain's CDR3 is CASSPLPGSYNSPLHF. The CDR3 coding sequence is TGTGCCAGCTCACCACTCCCGGGGTCCTATAATTCACCCCTCCACTTT. The whole variable domain, remainder taken from reference TRBV18 and TRBJ1-6, is NAGVMQNPRHLVRRRGQEARLRCSPMKGHSHVYWYRQLPEEGLKFMVYLQKENIIDESGMPKERFSAEFPKEGPSILRIQQVVRGDSAAYFCASSPLPGSYNSPLHFGNGTRLTVT.

This sequence joins TRBV7-8 and TRBJ2-5, with D possibly being TRBD2 (5 bases). Germline CDR1 is SGHVS and CDR2 is FQNEAQ. The V gene lost 5 bases and the J gene lost 5 bases, with 18 bases spanning the gap. The CDR3 contains 15 residues. The CDR3, as DNA: TGTGCCAGCAGCAAAAGCCGGGCTAGCTTGGAGACCCAGTACTTC. It specifies CASSKSRASLETQYF.